This entry concerns a single T cell receptor beta chain. This sample stems from a study of T cell changes during pregnancy in multiple sclerosis. Profiling relied on immunoSEQ multiplex PCR, and the TCRdb table lists in-frame clones only, not all of them. The sample records approximately 57,000 clones, about 91% being singletons. The junction had 8 bases not matched to a gene; V was cut back by 6 bases and J by 5 bases. The CDR3 is 16 amino acids. Per germline, CDR1 MNHNY and CDR2 SVGAGI (reference sequence). The chain combines TRBV6-6 with TRBJ1-5, with TRBD1 matching 12 bases. This material consisted of CD4+ T cells from peripheral blood mononuclear cells, taken in the second trimester of pregnancy. This clonotype originated in a female donor with multiple sclerosis, enrolled in a pregnancy study. The CDR3 DNA sequence: TGTGCCAGCAGGCAGGTGGGGACAGGGGGCCATCAGCCCCAGCATTTT. Its translation: CASRQVGTGGHQPQHF.